The rows below give T cell receptor beta chains drawn from one sample of a study of T cell repertoires in cytomegalovirus infection. These TCRs' antigens remain unknown. TCRdb passed the reads through MiXCR, listing each CDR3 protein once. The sample carries fewer than 650,000 distinct CDR3 sequences, 40% recorded once. Sequences were derived from cultured PBMCs, sampled from culture after CMV antigen stimulation. All receptors come from a human donor in good health (CMV status not recorded). Some clones in this sample may be carry-over from other donors' samples. CDR3s include the opening cysteine and the closing phenylalanine or tryptophan. Each record gives: D gene, V gene, clone size, J gene, CDR3 protein, CDR3 DNA. The D gene is left open where the match is weak. Not every row has a clone size; where given, it reads once, few, many or a size class.

d_gene: TRBD1; v_gene: TRBV2; abundance: few; j_gene: TRBJ2-5; CDR3aa: CARRAGTGFYQETQYF; CDR3nt: TGTGCCAGACGAGCCGGGACAGGGTTTTATCAAGAGACCCAGTACTTC
d_gene: .; v_gene: TRBV12-5; abundance: few; j_gene: TRBJ1-5; CDR3aa: CASRTGTRSQPQHF; CDR3nt: TGTGCTAGTCGTACGGGGACCCGCAGCCAGCCCCAGCATTTT
d_gene: TRBD1; v_gene: TRBV2; abundance: .; j_gene: TRBJ1-2; CDR3aa: CASSQGGLNYGYTF; CDR3nt: TGTGCCAGCAGCCAGGGGGGTCTTAACTATGGCTACACCTTC
d_gene: TRBD2; v_gene: TRBV7-8; abundance: .; j_gene: TRBJ2-7; CDR3aa: CASRPGLAGDGQYF; CDR3nt: TGTGCCAGCAGACCGGGACTAGCGGGAGACGGGCAGTACTTC
d_gene: .; v_gene: TRBV4-1; abundance: .; j_gene: TRBJ1-2; CDR3aa: CASSQGRRGYTF; CDR3nt: TGTGCCAGCAGCCAAGGCAGACGGGGCTACACCTTC
d_gene: TRBD2; v_gene: TRBV6-2/TRBV6-3; abundance: .; j_gene: TRBJ2-2; CDR3aa: CASSSLGLADNTGELFF; CDR3nt: TGTGCCAGCAGTTCATTGGGACTAGCGGATAACACCGGGGAGCTGTTTTTT
d_gene: .; v_gene: TRBV6-1; abundance: few; j_gene: TRBJ2-5; CDR3aa: CASRGPGAWFQETQYF; CDR3nt: TGTGCCAGCAGGGGGCCAGGGGCCTGGTTCCAAGAGACCCAGTACTTC
d_gene: TRBD2; v_gene: TRBV7-2; abundance: few; j_gene: TRBJ2-1; CDR3aa: CASSSGLAWDNEQFF; CDR3nt: TGTGCCAGCAGCTCCGGACTAGCCTGGGACAATGAGCAGTTCTTC
d_gene: .; v_gene: TRBV6-2/TRBV6-3; abundance: .; j_gene: TRBJ1-1; CDR3aa: CASSYFSTEAFF; CDR3nt: TGTGCCAGCAGTTACTTTTCTACTGAAGCTTTCTTT
d_gene: TRBD1; v_gene: TRBV29-1; abundance: many; j_gene: TRBJ2-4; CDR3aa: CSVRQGLWAKNIQYF; CDR3nt: TGCAGCGTCAGACAGGGTCTATGGGCCAAAAACATTCAGTACTTC
d_gene: .; v_gene: TRBV20-1; abundance: .; j_gene: TRBJ2-5; CDR3aa: CSASRVSGETQYF; CDR3nt: TGCAGTGCTAGTAGGGTTAGCGGAGAGACCCAGTACTTC
d_gene: TRBD1; v_gene: TRBV12-3/TRBV12-4; abundance: few; j_gene: TRBJ1-2; CDR3aa: CASKGAGGYTF; CDR3nt: TGTGCCAGCAAGGGGGCAGGTGGCTACACCTTC
d_gene: .; v_gene: TRBV5-6; abundance: .; j_gene: TRBJ2-2; CDR3aa: CASSFSAFSGELFF; CDR3nt: TGTGCCAGCAGCTTTAGTGCGTTTTCCGGGGAGCTGTTTTTT
d_gene: TRBD1; v_gene: TRBV12-3/TRBV12-4; abundance: .; j_gene: TRBJ1-1; CDR3aa: CASSPRGTENTEAFF; CDR3nt: TGTGCCAGCAGTCCGAGGGGGACAGAGAACACTGAAGCTTTCTTT
d_gene: .; v_gene: TRBV6-2/TRBV6-3; abundance: .; j_gene: TRBJ2-3; CDR3aa: CASSYSRMSIRGHTDTQYF; CDR3nt: TGTGCCAGCAGTTACTCGAGAATGTCTATCCGGGGACACACAGATACGCAGTATTTT
d_gene: .; v_gene: TRBV6-2/TRBV6-3; abundance: .; j_gene: TRBJ2-1; CDR3aa: CASRYRTYNEQFF; CDR3nt: TGTGCCAGCAGGTATAGAACCTACAATGAGCAGTTCTTC
d_gene: TRBD2; v_gene: TRBV12-3/TRBV12-4; abundance: .; j_gene: TRBJ2-1; CDR3aa: CASSQRLAGVGGQFF; CDR3nt: TGTGCCAGCAGCCAGCGACTAGCGGGGGTAGGAGGTCAGTTCTTC